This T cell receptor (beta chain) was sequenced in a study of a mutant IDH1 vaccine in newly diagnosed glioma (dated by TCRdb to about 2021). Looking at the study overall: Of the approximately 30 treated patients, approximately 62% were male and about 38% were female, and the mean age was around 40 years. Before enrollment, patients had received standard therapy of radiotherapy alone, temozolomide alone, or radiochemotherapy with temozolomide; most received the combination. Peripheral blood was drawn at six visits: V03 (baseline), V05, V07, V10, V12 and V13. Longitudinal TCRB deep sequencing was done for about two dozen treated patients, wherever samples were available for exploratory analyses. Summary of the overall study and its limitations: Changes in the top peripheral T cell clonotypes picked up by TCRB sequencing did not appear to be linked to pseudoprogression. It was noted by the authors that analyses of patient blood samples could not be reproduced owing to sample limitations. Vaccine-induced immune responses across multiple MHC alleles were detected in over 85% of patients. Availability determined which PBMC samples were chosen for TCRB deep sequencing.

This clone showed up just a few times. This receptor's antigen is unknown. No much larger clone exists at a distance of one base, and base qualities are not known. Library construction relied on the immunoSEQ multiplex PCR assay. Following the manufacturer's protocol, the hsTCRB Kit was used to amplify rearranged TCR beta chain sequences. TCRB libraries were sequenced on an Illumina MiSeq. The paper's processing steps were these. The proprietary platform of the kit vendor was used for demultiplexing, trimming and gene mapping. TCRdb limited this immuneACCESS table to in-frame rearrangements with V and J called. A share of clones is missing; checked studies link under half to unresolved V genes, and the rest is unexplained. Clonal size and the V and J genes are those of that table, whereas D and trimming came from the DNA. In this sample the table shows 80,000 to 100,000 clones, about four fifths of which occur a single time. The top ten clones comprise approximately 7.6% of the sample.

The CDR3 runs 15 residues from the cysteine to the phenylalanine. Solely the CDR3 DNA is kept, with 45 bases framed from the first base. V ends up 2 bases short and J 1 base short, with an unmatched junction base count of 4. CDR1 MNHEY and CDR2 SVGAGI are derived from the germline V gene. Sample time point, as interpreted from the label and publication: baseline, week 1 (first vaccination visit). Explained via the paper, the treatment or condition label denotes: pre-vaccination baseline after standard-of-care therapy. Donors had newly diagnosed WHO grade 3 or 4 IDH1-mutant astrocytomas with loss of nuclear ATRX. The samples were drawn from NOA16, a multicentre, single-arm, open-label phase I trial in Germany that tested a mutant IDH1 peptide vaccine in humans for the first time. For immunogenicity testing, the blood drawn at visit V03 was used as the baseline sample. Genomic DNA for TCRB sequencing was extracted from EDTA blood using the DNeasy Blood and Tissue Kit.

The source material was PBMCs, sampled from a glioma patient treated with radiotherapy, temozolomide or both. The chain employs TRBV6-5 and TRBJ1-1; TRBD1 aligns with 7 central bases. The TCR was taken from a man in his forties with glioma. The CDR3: CASSYRGQWNTEAFF. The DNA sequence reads TGTGCCAGCAGTTACCGGGGACAGTGGAACACTGAAGCTTTCTTT.